The rows below give T cell receptor beta chains drawn from one sample of a study of shared T cell receptors in the human thymus. Profiling relied on immunoSEQ multiplex PCR, and the TCRdb table lists in-frame clones only, not all of them. The profile shows 500,000 to 850,000 clones, around 87% of them singletons. The sample was also linked to a second study, of human thymus T cells.

Input material: thymocytes. The receptors were gathered from a boy under two years old with a congenital heart defect. CDR3s include the opening cysteine and the closing phenylalanine or tryptophan. The order of the fields is V gene, D gene, J gene, clone size, CDR3 protein, CDR3 DNA. A D gene is named only where the DNA matches it firmly. The size field is filled for only some rows; it gives once, few, many or a size class.

V: TRBV14; D: TRBD2; J: TRBJ2-7; size: NA; CDR3: CASSQCWEGSTEDEQYF; DNA: TGTGCCAGCAGCCAATGTTGGGAGGGCTCCACTGAGGACGAGCAGTACTTC
V: TRBV5-1; D: TRBD1; J: TRBJ2-1; size: NA; CDR3: CASRRIRQGPLSYNEQFF; DNA: TGCGCCAGCAGACGGATAAGACAGGGACCCCTTTCCTACAATGAGCAGTTCTTC
V: TRBV5-6; D: TRBD1; J: TRBJ2-7; size: NA; CDR3: CASSCGTAPISYEQYF; DNA: TGTGCCAGCAGCTGTGGGACAGCGCCCATCTCCTACGAGCAGTACTTC
V: TRBV10-3; D: TRBD1; J: TRBJ2-1; size: NA; CDR3: CAIGTGGAEEQFF; DNA: TGTGCCATCGGGACAGGGGGCGCCGAGGAGCAGTTCTTC
V: TRBV7-2; D: TRBD1; J: TRBJ2-2; size: NA; CDR3: CASSLDARRTGVTGELFF; DNA: TGTGCCAGCAGCTTAGATGCCCGACGGACAGGGGTCACCGGGGAGCTGTTTTTT
V: TRBV18; D: TRBD1; J: TRBJ2-7; size: NA; CDR3: CASSPPIRTGNEQYF; DNA: TGTGCCAGCTCACCCCCAATCCGGACAGGGAACGAGCAGTACTTC
V: TRBV7-2; D: TRBD2; J: TRBJ2-3; size: once; CDR3: CASSLVGLAGGPTDTQYF; DNA: TGTGCCAGCAGCTTAGTGGGTCTAGCGGGGGGCCCCACAGATACGCAGTATTTT
V: TRBV5-1; D: NA; J: TRBJ1-2; size: once; CDR3: CASSLDGGGYTF; DNA: TGCGCCAGCAGTCTGGACGGGGGAGGCTACACCTTC
V: TRBV29-1; D: TRBD2; J: TRBJ2-1; size: NA; CDR3: CSVAPGLAGNEQFF; DNA: TGCAGCGTAGCACCGGGACTAGCGGGAAATGAGCAGTTCTTC
V: TRBV28; D: NA; J: TRBJ2-7; size: NA; CDR3: CASSLQGLPYEQYF; DNA: TGTGCCAGCAGCCTACAGGGTCTTCCCTACGAGCAGTACTTC
V: TRBV2; D: NA; J: TRBJ1-3; size: few; CDR3: CARKGAGNTIYF; DNA: TGTGCCAGGAAGGGGGCTGGAAACACCATATATTTT
V: TRBV5-4; D: NA; J: TRBJ1-5; size: NA; CDR3: CASSSQGRQPQHF; DNA: TGTGCCAGCAGCTCACAGGGCAGGCAGCCCCAGCATTTT
V: TRBV5-1; D: TRBD2; J: TRBJ2-7; size: NA; CDR3: CASSYIPSWPASQGLAGNDEQYF; DNA: TGCGCCAGCAGCTATATCCCCTCTTGGCCGGCCTCTCAGGGACTAGCGGGAAACGACGAGCAGTACTTC
V: TRBV11-2; D: TRBD1; J: TRBJ1-3; size: NA; CDR3: CASSLSGTGSSCSGNTIYF; DNA: TGTGCCAGCAGCTTATCCGGGACAGGGTCTTCATGCTCTGGAAACACCATATATTTT
V: TRBV28; D: NA; J: TRBJ1-1; size: NA; CDR3: CASSPYLALETGMNTEAFF; DNA: TGTGCCAGCAGTCCCTATTTGGCCCTTGAAACAGGAATGAACACTGAAGCTTTCTTT
V: TRBV6-5; D: NA; J: TRBJ1-6; size: NA; CDR3: CASSYGRGNSPLHF; DNA: TGTGCCAGCAGTTACGGCAGGGGTAATTCACCCCTCCACTTT
V: TRBV28; D: TRBD1; J: TRBJ1-3; size: NA; CDR3: CASRQVTGVAGNTIYF; DNA: TGTGCCAGCAGACAAGTCACAGGGGTAGCTGGAAACACCATATATTTT
V: TRBV6-4; D: NA; J: TRBJ1-3; size: NA; CDR3: CASSDSRLQGPHTDRNYTIYF; DNA: TGTGCCAGCAGTGACTCGCGGTTACAGGGCCCGCATACCGACCGGAATTACACCATATATTTT
V: TRBV4-1; D: TRBD1; J: TRBJ1-5; size: NA; CDR3: CASSQTWTGSSNQPQHF; DNA: TGCGCCAGCAGCCAAACTTGGACAGGAAGCAGCAATCAGCCCCAGCATTTT
V: TRBV23-1; D: NA; J: TRBJ2-7; size: NA; CDR3: CASSQSGLASVSIGSYEQYF; DNA: TGCGCCAGCAGTCAATCGGGTCTAGCGAGCGTCTCAATAGGGTCTTACGAGCAGTACTTC
V: TRBV28; D: NA; J: TRBJ1-2; size: NA; CDR3: CASSSPQQRPYGYTF; DNA: TGTGCCAGCAGTTCCCCCCAACAGAGACCGTATGGCTACACCTTC
V: TRBV5-4; D: TRBD1; J: TRBJ1-1; size: NA; CDR3: CASSRDRLTEAFF; DNA: TGTGCCAGCAGCCGGGACAGGCTCACTGAAGCTTTCTTT